What follows are 22 T cell receptor beta chains derived from one specimen sequenced in a study of blood T cell repertoires in COVID-19. TCRdb keeps only in-frame clones here, not all; method: immunoSEQ multiplex PCR. The table has about 90,000 clones, roughly 80% seen once. Sequencing input: peripheral blood. Source of these receptors: a man older than 75 with active or convalescent COVID-19.

This clone was detected only a few times. The rearrangement joins TRBV2 to TRBJ2-5, with D possibly matching TRBD1 (6 bases). CDR3 length equals 14 residues. Germline V gene data show CDR1 as SNHLY and CDR2 as FYNNEI. The V end lost 3 bases, the J end lost 0 bases, and 8 bases lay between the germline ends. The CDR3 DNA follows: TGTGCCAGCAGTGATTGGGGGCACCAAGAGACCCAGTACTTC. It is translated as CASSDWGHQETQYF. Full variable domain (rest looked up from reference TRBV2 and TRBJ2-5): EPEVTQTPSHQVTQMGQEVILRCVPISNHLYFYWYRQILGQKVEFLVSFYNNEISEKSEIFDDQFSVERPDGSNFTLKIRSTKLEDSAMYFCASSDWGHQETQYFGPGTRLLVL.

In its sample, this clone was seen a few times. The J gene is TRBJ2-3, the V gene TRBV5-1, with a possible D match to TRBD2 (5 bases). V lost 4 bases to trimming and J lost 2 bases, with 17 bases between them. Germline CDR1 reads SGHRS; CDR2 reads YFSETQ. The CDR3 runs 16 residues. The CDR3 DNA is TGCGCCAGCAGCCTCCAAGGGCTGGACTTCACAGATACGCAGTATTTT. Protein sequence: CASSLQGLDFTDTQYF.

The chain carries TRBV27 and TRBJ1-3; D uncertain. Germline CDR1 and CDR2: MNHEY and SMNVEV (reference sequence). This CDR3 region has 14 residues. V gave up 3 bases and J gave up 0 bases, with 6 bases separating them. The CDR3 here is CASSFLGSGNTIYF. The CDR3 nucleotides read TGTGCCAGCAGTTTCCTAGGCTCTGGAAACACCATATATTTT.

The V call is TRBV7-9, the J call TRBJ2-5, with TRBD2 matching over 9 bases. V lost 5 bases, J lost 2 bases, and 6 bases stayed unmatched. CDR1 SEHNR and CDR2 FQNEAQ come from the germline V gene (reference sequence). The CDR3 contains 15 residues. This CDR3 is CASSPWRGGQETQYF. The CDR3 nucleotides read TGTGCCAGCAGCCCTTGGCGGGGGGGTCAAGAGACCCAGTACTTC.

The chain has TRBV19 and TRBJ1-2, with D perhaps TRBD1 (5 bases). V was clipped by 6 bases and J by 5 bases, with 7 bases between them. CDR3 length equals 11 residues. Germline values: CDR1 LNHDA, CDR2 SQIVND (reference sequence). For the CDR3, the DNA is TGTGCCAGTAGCGGGACTTATGGCTACACCTTC. It specifies CASSGTYGYTF.

The rearrangement links TRBV9 to TRBJ2-1; 12 positions match TRBD2. Germline CDR1 and CDR2: SGDLS and YYNGEE. J lost 9 bases, V lost 0 bases, and 4 bases had no gene match. The CDR3 sequence is 15 residues long. CDR3 sequence: CASSVGASGGAEQFF. As DNA, the CDR3 is TGTGCCAGCAGCGTAGGCGCTAGCGGGGGGGCTGAGCAGTTCTTC.

The rearrangement joins TRBV10-3 to TRBJ2-3; 9 nucleotides align to TRBD1. This CDR3 spans 19 amino acids. The germline CDR1 and CDR2 sequences are ENHRY and SYGVKD. V shed 0 bases, J shed 0 bases, and the junction held 10 bases outside the gene matches. The DNA for the CDR3 is TGTGCCATCAGTGAGTCAGTGGGAGCCGGGACAGGGAGCACAGATACGCAGTATTTT. Translation: CAISESVGAGTGSTDTQYF.

The rearrangement links TRBV12-5 to TRBJ1-6, with TRBD1 as a possible D gene (6 bases). This CDR3 is 14 amino acids long. V was pared by 6 bases and J by 8 bases, with 14 bases between. CDR1 and CDR2 from the germline V gene are LGHNT and FRNRAP. CDR3 region: CASGTGWLDSPLHF. CDR3 DNA sequence: TGTGCTAGTGGAACAGGGTGGTTGGATTCACCCCTCCACTTT. The variable domain in full, with the rest retrieved from reference TRBV12-5 and TRBJ1-6, is DARVTQTPRHKVTEMGQEVTMRCQPILGHNTVFWYRQTMMQGLELLAYFRNRAPLDDSGMPKDRFSAEMPDATLATLKIQPSEPRDSAVYFCASGTGWLDSPLHFGNGTRLTVT.

This clone came up a few times. This chain connects TRBV27 to TRBJ1-5, with 7 bases fitting TRBD1. V was clipped by 4 bases and J by 4 bases; unmatched bases: 1. This CDR3 contains 13 residues. Germline V gene sequence: CDR1 MNHEY, CDR2 SMNVEV (reference sequence). The CDR3 region is CASSWTGNQPQHF. The CDR3 DNA follows: TGTGCCAGCAGTTGGACAGGTAATCAGCCCCAGCATTTT.

The chain recombines TRBV30 with TRBJ1-2; D unresolved. Germline lookup yields CDR1 GTSNPN and CDR2 SVGIG (reference sequence). V was shortened by 0 bases and J by 1 base, with 9 bases between the two germline ends. This CDR3 spans 14 amino acids. The CDR3 region is CAWSVNSFNYGYTF. CDR3 nucleotide sequence: TGTGCCTGGAGTGTAAACAGCTTTAACTATGGCTACACCTTC.

The chain recombines TRBV9 with TRBJ2-1; 8 nucleotides align to TRBD2. V lost 4 bases to trimming and J lost 6 bases; unmatched junction nucleotides: 9. This CDR3 is built from 15 residues. The germline V gene encodes CDR1 SGDLS and CDR2 YYNGEE. The CDR3: CASSQVRGGGNEQFF. CDR3 nucleotides: TGTGCCAGCAGCCAGGTCCGGGGGGGCGGCAATGAGCAGTTCTTC. Looking up the rest from reference TRBV9 and TRBJ2-1 gives the full variable domain: DSGVTQTPKHLITATGQRVTLRCSPRSGDLSVYWYQQSLDQGLQFLIQYYNGEERAKGNILERFSAQQFPDLHSELNLSSLELGDSALYFCASSQVRGGGNEQFFGPGTRLTVL.

This clone was counted a single time. The chain carries TRBV9 and TRBJ2-2; D gene uncertain. Trimming pared 2 bases from V and 8 bases from J, leaving 4 bases between. The CDR3 spans 11 residues. CDR1 is SGDLS, CDR2 YYNGEE, per germline. CDR3 nucleotide sequence: TGTGCCAGCAGCGTCTCTGGGGAGCTGTTTTTT. It yields the protein CASSVSGELFF.

The V gene is TRBV27, the J gene TRBJ2-7; possible D gene TRBD2, 5 bases. V shed 3 bases and J shed 3 bases, with 15 bases lying between them. In germline, CDR1 is MNHEY, CDR2 SMNVEV (reference sequence). This CDR3 is 15 amino acids long. The CDR3 loop is CASSLFPGDYYEQYF. CDR3 in DNA: TGTGCCAGCAGTTTGTTTCCCGGCGACTACTACGAGCAGTACTTC.

This clone was seen only once. The rearrangement uses TRBV28 and TRBJ1-5, with D perhaps TRBD1 (5 bases). V was pared by 8 bases and J by 2 bases, with 19 bases between. CDR1 is MDHEN, CDR2 SYDVKM, per germline. CDR3 length: 16 amino acids. The CDR3 nucleotides read TGTGCCAGCCCGCCACGGGGGGATTTTGGCAATCAGCCCCAGCATTTT. Encoded protein: CASPPRGDFGNQPQHF.

The chain carries TRBV10-3 and TRBJ1-1; possibly TRBD1 for D (6 bases). CDR1 is ENHRY and CDR2 is SYGVKD in the germline V gene. This CDR3 has 13 amino acids. V lost 6 bases and J 5 bases, leaving 13 bases between the germline ends. The chain's CDR3 is CAIRVGQGTEAFF. DNA of the CDR3: TGTGCCATCAGGGTGGGCCAGGGGACTGAAGCTTTCTTT.

DNA of the CDR3: TGTGCCAGCAGCTTGGGACTAGCGGTGGTGGGCGATACGCAGTATTTT. It codes for CASSLGLAVVGDTQYF. The rearrangement joins TRBV7-2 to TRBJ2-3, with 11 bases fitting TRBD2. Germline assignment: CDR1 SGHTA and CDR2 FQGNSA. The CDR3 runs 16 residues. J gave up 6 bases and V 3 bases, and 8 bases lay outside the gene matches. The full variable domain, its missing parts supplied by reference TRBV7-2 and TRBJ2-3, is GAGVSQSPSNKVTEKGKDVELRCDPISGHTALYWYRQSLGQGLEFLIYFQGNSAPDKSGLPSDRFSAERTGGSVSTLTIQRTQQEDSAVYLCASSLGLAVVGDTQYFGPGTRLTVL.

The chain combines TRBV5-1 with TRBJ2-7; the D gene is possibly TRBD2 (7 bases). The germline V gene has CDR1 SGHRS and CDR2 YFSETQ. V lost 1 base, J lost 5 bases, and 16 bases lay in between. The length of the CDR3 is 15 residues. CDR3 nucleotide sequence: TGCGCCAGCAGCTTGAAGGGAGGGGGTGTCCACGAGCAGTACTTC. It specifies CASSLKGGGVHEQYF.

This sequence joins TRBV5-1 and TRBJ2-5, with 12 bases that match TRBD2. Looked up from germline, CDR1 is SGHRS and CDR2 is YFSETQ. With 1 base clipped from V and 2 bases from J, the junction kept 0 bases outside the gene matches. This CDR3 spans 15 amino acids. In DNA form, the CDR3 reads TGCGCCAGCAGCTTGACTAGCGGGGGGCAAGAGACCCAGTACTTC. Protein product: CASSLTSGGQETQYF.

The chain joins TRBV14 to TRBJ1-2; maybe TRBD1 (6 bases). CDR1 and CDR2 from the germline V gene are SGHDN and FVKESK. The CDR3 runs 14 residues. V gave up 4 bases and J gave up 4 bases, with 13 bases separating them. The CDR3 nucleotides read TGTGCCAGCAGCCCCGGAAGGGACATCTATGGCTACACCTTC. The encoded protein is CASSPGRDIYGYTF. Full variable domain (remainder filled in from reference TRBV14 and TRBJ1-2): EAGVTQFPSHSVIEKGQTVTLRCDPISGHDNLYWYRRVMGKEIKFLLHFVKESKQDESGMPNNRFLAERTGGTYSTLKVQPAELEDSGVYFCASSPGRDIYGYTFGSGTRLTVV.

The V gene is TRBV7-2, the J gene TRBJ2-5; 9 bases align to TRBD2. The CDR3 runs to 16 residues. With V trimmed by 6 bases and J by 5 bases, 13 bases remained unmatched. CDR1 and CDR2 (germline): SGHTA, FQGNSA. The CDR3 DNA follows: TGTGCCAGCAGAGGCAGGGGCGGGGGGGCGGTTGAGACCCAGTACTTC. This translates into CASRGRGGGAVETQYF.

Comments on this clone: Other nucleotide sequences from this sample produce the same CDR3. The genes are TRBV6-6 and TRBJ1-2; 7 bases map to TRBD1. From germline, CDR1 is MNHNY and CDR2 SVGAGI (reference sequence). J was trimmed by 4 bases and V by 6 bases; bases with no gene match: 5. The CDR3 has 13 residues. The CDR3 DNA reads TGTGCCAGCAGCCGGACAGGCGGCTATGGCTACACCTTC. Its translation: CASSRTGGYGYTF.

The rearrangement uses TRBV28 and TRBJ2-7; D unclear. Germline assignment: CDR1 MDHEN and CDR2 SYDVKM. Trimming removed 2 bases at V and 4 bases at J, with 9 bases between. This CDR3 contains 13 residues. The CDR3 DNA reads TGTGCCAGCAGTTTAGGCTCCCAATACGAGCAGTACTTC. This codes for CASSLGSQYEQYF.